These 29 T cell receptor beta chains originate from one sample sequenced in a study of CD8 T cells in Susac syndrome. RNA, at about 0.45 to 1 ug, was reverse transcribed with random hexamers. In TCRdb, the immunoSEQ multiplex PCR reads were re-called with MiXCR into one record per CDR3 protein. Of roughly 130,000 distinct CDR3 sequences listed, about 95% are singletons. The specimen sequenced was CD4+ T cells from PBMCs. Every receptor here comes from a human donor with multiple sclerosis.

This clonotype was found once. Here the CDR3 DNA reads TGTGCCAGCAGAAGGACAGGGGGCGAAGGGTCTGGCTACACCTTC. It yields the protein CASRRTGGEGSGYTF. The genes are TRBV9 and TRBJ1-2; 11 bases map to TRBD1. This CDR3 contains 15 residues. Germline values: CDR1 SGDLS, CDR2 YYNGEE. V trimming: 5 bases; J trimming: 7 bases; junction bases outside the gene matches: 10.

The chain recombines TRBV29-1 with TRBJ1-1; perhaps TRBD1 as D (6 bases). The V end lost 4 bases, the J end lost 4 bases, and 13 bases lay between the germline ends. The CDR3 is made up of 13 amino acids. Germline-derived CDR1 and CDR2 are SQVTM and ANQGSEA. The CDR3 loop is CSVGAGGPTEAFF. CDR3 DNA sequence: TGCAGCGTTGGGGCGGGGGGCCCCACTGAAGCTTTCTTT.

This clonotype has just one count. This chain links TRBV30 with TRBJ2-7; D is uncertain. Trimming cost V 5 bases and J 4 bases, with 9 bases left between them. CDR1 and CDR2 (germline): GTSNPN, SVGIG (reference sequence). This CDR3 spans 11 amino acids. CDR3 nucleotide sequence: TGTGCCTGGGGTAGCACTTACGAGCAGTACTTC. Its protein product is CAWGSTYEQYF. The full variable domain, completed using reference TRBV30 and TRBJ2-7, is SQTIHQWPATLVQPVGSPLSLECTVEGTSNPNLYWYRQAAGRGLQLLFYSVGIGQISSEVPQNLSASRPQDRQFILSSKKLLLSDSGFYLCAWGSTYEQYFGPGTRLTVT.

The rearrangement joins TRBV29-1 to TRBJ2-5; D is tentatively TRBD1 or TRBD2 (5 bases each). Germline CDR1 SQVTM, CDR2 ANQGSEA. The CDR3 length is 11 residues. Trimming left V 5 bases short and J 13 bases short, with 17 bases between. In DNA form, the CDR3 reads TGCAGCGTTAACCTTATGGGGGAGATGTACTTC. It translates to CSVNLMGEMYF.

The gene calls are TRBV5-1 and TRBJ2-7; D may be TRBD1 (5 bases). Germline CDR1 is SGHRS and CDR2 is YFSETQ. Trimming took off 5 bases at V and 4 bases at J, with 10 bases between the two ends. This CDR3 spans 12 amino acids. The CDR3 here is CASRYDRYEQYF. The CDR3, as DNA: TGCGCCAGCAGGTACGACAGATACGAGCAGTACTTC.

This clonotype was seen only once. This chain links TRBV2 with TRBJ2-7, with D possibly TRBD1 on 5 matching bases. CDR3 length equals 12 residues. Germline CDR1 SNHLY, CDR2 FYNNEI. CDR3 residues: CTSGAASYEQYF. The CDR3 coding sequence is TGTACTTCTGGGGCAGCGTCCTACGAGCAGTACTTC.

This sequence joins TRBV6-5 and TRBJ1-1, with D perhaps matching TRBD1 (5 bases). The CDR3 is 13 residues long. Deletions cut 1 base from V and 8 bases from J, with 11 bases between. CDR1 and CDR2 (germline): MNHEY, SVGAGI. Written as DNA, the CDR3 is TGTGCCAGCAGTTACTGGGGGACGGACGAAGCTTTCTTT. Encoded protein: CASSYWGTDEAFF.

This chain uses TRBV11-1 with TRBJ1-1, with a weak D call TRBD1 (5 bases). CDR1 is SGHAT, CDR2 FQDESV, per germline (reference sequence). V lost 5 bases, J lost 10 bases, and 17 bases lay in between. This CDR3 spans 13 amino acids. The CDR3 protein is CASSLDRPSRAFF. CDR3 sequence (DNA): TGTGCCAGCAGCCTAGACAGACCATCTCGAGCTTTCTTT.

This clonotype was detected once. The chain employs TRBV27 and TRBJ1-5, with unresolved D. The CDR3 consists of 13 residues. The germline V gene encodes CDR1 MNHEY and CDR2 SMNVEV (reference sequence). V lost 2 bases and J 4 bases, leaving 6 bases between the germline ends. CDR3 residues: CASSLRENQPQHF. In DNA, the CDR3 is TGTGCCAGCAGTTTAAGGGAAAATCAGCCCCAGCATTTT.

This clonotype has just a few counts. The chain combines TRBV5-1 with TRBJ1-1; D gene ambiguous. This CDR3 comprises 12 residues. Trimming took off 4 bases at V and 7 bases at J, with 11 bases between the two ends. The germline gives CDR1 SGHRS, CDR2 YFSETQ. Written as DNA, the CDR3 is TGCGCCAGCAGCGTTGGAACCCGTGAAGCTTTCTTT. Translated: CASSVGTREAFF.

The chain employs TRBV5-1 and TRBJ1-6; 10 positions agree with TRBD1. V lost 0 bases, J lost 10 bases, and 7 bases stayed unmatched. The CDR3 has 16 residues. Germline CDR1 SGHRS, CDR2 YFSETQ. This CDR3 is CASSLAGTGVGSPLHF. The DNA for the CDR3 is TGCGCCAGCAGCTTGGCCGGGACAGGGGTGGGATCACCCCTCCACTTT.

The rearrangement uses TRBV5-4 and TRBJ1-2; D uncertain. The CDR3 consists of 16 residues. Germline CDR1 is SGHNT and CDR2 is YYREEE (reference sequence). V shed 0 bases and J shed 8 bases, with 20 bases lying between them. Here the CDR3 DNA reads TGTGCCAGCAGCTTGGACCCCCCTGGAGGAGGAGGAGGCTACACCTTC. This sequence encodes CASSLDPPGGGGGYTF. The entire variable domain, with the rest obtained from reference TRBV5-4 and TRBJ1-2, is as follows: ETGVTQSPTHLIKTRGQQVTLRCSSQSGHNTVSWYQQALGQGPQFIFQYYREEENGRGNFPPRFSGLQFPNYSSELNVNALELDDSALYLCASSLDPPGGGGGYTFGSGTRLTVV.

This CDR3 is CASSASLTGGRETQYF. In nucleotides, the CDR3 is TGTGCCAGCAGCGCAAGTTTGACAGGGGGCAGAGAGACCCAGTACTTC. The V call is TRBV6-1, the J call TRBJ2-5, with TRBD1 matching 10 bases. Germline V lookup: CDR1 MNHNS, CDR2 SASEGT. Trimming removed 6 bases from V and 4 bases from J; junction bases left unmatched: 11. CDR3 length: 16 residues.

This chain links TRBV4-2 with TRBJ1-2, with TRBD1 matching 7 bases. Germline values: CDR1 LGHNA, CDR2 YNFKEQ. CDR3 size: 15 residues. Trimming took 0 bases from V and 6 from J; bases not matched to a gene: 7. In nucleotides, the CDR3 is TGTGCCAGCAGCCAAGATTGGGACAGCGTTCATGGCTACACCTTC. Its protein product is CASSQDWDSVHGYTF.

The J gene is TRBJ2-2, the V gene TRBV12-3 or TRBV12-4, with D possibly being TRBD1 (6 bases). Trimming pared 7 bases from V and 6 bases from J, leaving 6 bases between. The CDR3 contains 11 residues. The CDR3 DNA sequence: TGTGCCAGCACAGGGGCCGGGGAGCTGTTTTTT. This encodes CASTGAGELFF.

V is TRBV19 and J is TRBJ2-4, with 7 bases fitting TRBD2. The CDR3 is 16 residues long. From germline, CDR1 is LNHDA and CDR2 SQIVND (reference sequence). V lost 4 bases and J lost 4; bases outside the gene matches: 10. For the CDR3, the DNA is TGTGCCAGTAGTAGGTTGGCGGGAGTTAAGAAAAACATTCAGTACTTC. Translating gives CASSRLAGVKKNIQYF.

The chain joins TRBV20-1 to TRBJ2-5, with D perhaps matching TRBD1 (6 bases). Germline lookup yields CDR1 DFQATT and CDR2 SNEGSKA (reference sequence). Trimming cost V 0 bases and J 3 bases, with 11 bases left between them. The CDR3 sequence is 14 residues long. The CDR3 region is CSARDPDSEETQYF. The CDR3 DNA sequence: TGCAGTGCTAGAGATCCGGACAGCGAAGAGACCCAGTACTTC.

The chain links TRBV5-1 to TRBJ2-3; D call uncertain. Trimming took 1 base from V and 0 from J, leaving 9 bases between them. Germline CDR1 is SGHRS and CDR2 is YFSETQ. The CDR3 has 15 residues. CDR3 protein: CASSLRGVSTDTQYF. CDR3 in DNA: TGCGCCAGCAGCTTGCGTGGGGTCAGCACAGATACGCAGTATTTT.

This chain uses TRBV7-2 with TRBJ1-1, with a possible D match to TRBD1 (5 bases). Germline V lookup: CDR1 SGHTA, CDR2 FQGNSA. The CDR3 length is 14 residues. V was shortened by 5 bases and J by 2 bases, with 12 bases between the two germline ends. CDR3 amino acids: CASSPRGYNTEAFF. Here the CDR3 DNA reads TGTGCCAGCAGCCCCCGGGGCTACAACACTGAAGCTTTCTTT.

This chain uses TRBV5-4 with TRBJ1-1; 7 positions match TRBD1. Germline V gene sequence: CDR1 SGHNT, CDR2 YYREEE (reference sequence). V was clipped by 4 bases and J by 0 bases; unmatched bases: 3. CDR3 length equals 14 residues. The CDR3 here is CASSGGQMNTEAFF. The CDR3 coding sequence is TGTGCCAGCAGCGGGGGACAGATGAACACTGAAGCTTTCTTT.

The chain carries TRBV5-1 and TRBJ2-2; D is unclear. The CDR3 consists of 15 residues. V gave up 4 bases and J gave up 2 bases, with 12 bases separating them. Germline V CDR1 and CDR2: SGHRS, YFSETQ. The CDR3 nucleotides read TGCGCCAGCAGCACGACCAGACAAAACACCGGGGAGCTGTTTTTT. This translates into CASSTTRQNTGELFF.

The chain links TRBV6-5 to TRBJ2-7, with D possibly being TRBD2 (6 bases). The germline CDR1 and CDR2 sequences are MNHEY and SVGAGI. V was clipped by 4 bases and J by 2 bases, with 15 bases between them. This CDR3 comprises 15 residues. CDR3 DNA sequence: TGTGCCAGCAGTTCCATGGGAGCGGGCGCCTACGAGCAGTACTTC. Residues: CASSSMGAGAYEQYF.

The chain uses TRBV30 and TRBJ1-5; no clear D. Trimming cost V 2 bases and J 3 bases, with 17 bases left between them. The germline V gene has CDR1 GTSNPN and CDR2 SVGIG (reference sequence). The CDR3 is 16 residues long. The chain's CDR3 is CAWSPPSTIYNQPQHF. Written as DNA, the CDR3 is TGTGCCTGGAGTCCCCCGAGTACCATCTACAATCAGCCCCAGCATTTT.

V is TRBV5-4 and J is TRBJ2-3; TRBD1 matches at 8 bases. This CDR3 comprises 12 residues. Germline V gene lookup returns CDR1 SGHNT and CDR2 YYREEE (reference sequence). V shed 6 bases, J shed 5 bases, and the junction held 2 bases outside the gene matches. CDR3 in DNA: TGTGCCAGCAAAGGGACAGGAGATACGCAGTATTTT. Protein product: CASKGTGDTQYF.

This clonotype occurred a few times. This chain joins TRBV6-5 and TRBJ2-1; 10 bases match TRBD2. The CDR3 totals 16 residues. Germline-derived CDR1 and CDR2 are MNHEY and SVGAGI. With 0 bases clipped from V and 10 bases from J, the junction kept 9 bases outside the gene matches. CDR3 protein: CASSYSAGGLSREQFF. CDR3 nucleotide sequence: TGTGCCAGCAGTTACTCAGCGGGAGGGCTAAGTAGGGAGCAGTTCTTC.

The chain is built from TRBV6-5 and TRBJ2-2; the match to TRBD2 covers 7 bases. V trimming: 4 bases; J trimming: 2 bases; junction bases outside the gene matches: 4. Germline V gives CDR1 MNHEY, CDR2 SVGAGI. CDR3 length: 15 residues. DNA of the CDR3: TGTGCCAGCAGTTCCCAGCGGGGCAACACCGGGGAGCTGTTTTTT. Translation: CASSSQRGNTGELFF.

This sequence joins TRBV30 and TRBJ2-3; D uncertain. V gave up 8 bases and J gave up 0 bases, with 15 bases separating them. The CDR3 is 14 amino acids. Looked up from germline, CDR1 is GTSNPN and CDR2 is SVGIG (reference sequence). CDR3 amino acids: CALGSLTSTDTQYF. As DNA, the CDR3 is TGTGCCCTGGGCAGCCTAACTAGCACAGATACGCAGTATTTT.

The chain joins TRBV2 to TRBJ2-7; D not certain. CDR1 and CDR2 from the germline V gene are SNHLY and FYNNEI. The CDR3 totals 11 residues. Trimming took off 4 bases at V and 5 bases at J, with 6 bases between the two ends. The DNA for the CDR3 is TGTGCCAGCAGTGGGTATAACGAGCAGTACTTC. This encodes CASSGYNEQYF.

The chain recombines TRBV7-9 with TRBJ1-3; D uncertain. Germline CDR1 is SEHNR and CDR2 is FQNEAQ (reference sequence). The CDR3 contains 16 residues. Between the trimmed V and J ends, which lost 1 base and 0 bases, there was a span of 10 bases. The CDR3 here is CASSLVVHRSGNTIYF. CDR3 sequence (DNA): TGTGCCAGCAGCTTAGTTGTACATCGCTCTGGAAACACCATATATTTT.